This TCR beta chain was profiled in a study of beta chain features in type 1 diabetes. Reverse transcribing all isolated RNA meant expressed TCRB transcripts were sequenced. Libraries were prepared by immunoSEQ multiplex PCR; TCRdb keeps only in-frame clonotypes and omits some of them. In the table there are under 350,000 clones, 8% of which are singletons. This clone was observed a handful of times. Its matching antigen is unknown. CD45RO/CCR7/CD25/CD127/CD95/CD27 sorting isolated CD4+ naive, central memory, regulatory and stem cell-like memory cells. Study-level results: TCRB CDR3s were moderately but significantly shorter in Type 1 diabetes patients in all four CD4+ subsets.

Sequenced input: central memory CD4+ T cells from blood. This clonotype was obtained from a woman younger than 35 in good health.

CDR3: CASSLGRPVGGNTIYF. The DNA of the CDR3 is TGTGCCAGCAGCTTAGGAAGGCCCGTTGGTGGAAACACCATATATTTT. The chain has TRBV7-2 and TRBJ1-3, with D uncertain. Germline CDR1 is SGHTA and CDR2 is FQGNSA. V was clipped by 1 base and J by 3 bases, with 13 bases between them. CDR3 length: 16 amino acids.